The 17 T cell receptor beta chains listed next were all sequenced from one sample in a study of blood T cell repertoires in COVID-19. TCRdb keeps only in-frame clones here, not all; method: immunoSEQ multiplex PCR. The repertoire consists of under 250,000 clones, with under 90% occurring once and the leading ten covering roughly 6%. Sequencing input: peripheral blood. These receptors were taken from a man between 60 and 75 years old who had recovered from COVID-19.

In nucleotides, the CDR3 is TGTGCCAGCAGCTTGAGGTCCAGGGGGTTTGAAAAACTGTTTTTT. This translates into CASSLRSRGFEKLFF. This chain uses TRBV5-8 with TRBJ1-4; 7 positions agree with TRBD1. V lost 1 base to trimming and J lost 7 bases; unmatched junction nucleotides: 7. Germline assignment: CDR1 SGHTS and CDR2 YDEGEE. The CDR3 loop spans 15 amino acids.

This chain uses TRBV7-3 with TRBJ1-1, with 11 positions matching TRBD1. After removal of 4 bases from V and 7 bases from J, the junction contained 11 bases not matched to a gene. The CDR3 runs to 16 residues. Per the germline V gene, CDR1 is SGHTA and CDR2 is FQGTGA. The CDR3 protein is CASSSQGGQGAGEAFF. The CDR3 DNA reads TGTGCCAGCAGCTCTCAGGGCGGACAGGGGGCAGGTGAAGCTTTCTTT.

The chain employs TRBV7-3 and TRBJ2-2, with D maybe TRBD1 (7 bases). V lost 5 bases to trimming and J lost 4 bases, with 14 bases between them. Germline V CDR1 and CDR2: SGHTA, FQGTGA. This CDR3 is built from 15 residues. The CDR3 region has the DNA TGTGCCAGCAGCAACAGGGGACTTGGCACCGGGGAGCTGTTTTTT. This codes for CASSNRGLGTGELFF.

This chain joins TRBV19 and TRBJ1-1; a weak D match, TRBD1 (6 bases). Trimming left V 7 bases short and J 4 bases short, with 25 bases between. This CDR3 has 17 residues. CDR1 is LNHDA and CDR2 is SQIVND in the germline V gene (reference sequence). CDR3 nucleotides: TGTGCCAGTAAGCCGAACAGGGTCGGGTTGTTAGGCACTGAAGCTTTCTTT. Translated: CASKPNRVGLLGTEAFF.

The V gene is TRBV5-1, the J gene TRBJ2-3; 11 nucleotides line up with TRBD2. Trimming cost V 4 bases and J 4 bases; bases outside gene matches: 2. Germline loops: CDR1 SGHRS, CDR2 YFSETQ. The CDR3 loop spans 14 amino acids. As DNA, the CDR3 is TGCGCCAGCAGCACTAGCGGGGGCCCAGATACGCAGTATTTT. It yields the protein CASSTSGGPDTQYF. The entire variable domain, with the rest obtained from reference TRBV5-1 and TRBJ2-3, is as follows: KAGVTQTPRYLIKTRGQQVTLSCSPISGHRSVSWYQQTPGQGLQFLFEYFSETQRNKGNFPGRFSGRQFSNSRSEMNVSTLELGDSALYLCASSTSGGPDTQYFGPGTRLTVL.

The chain employs TRBV30 and TRBJ1-1, with TRBD1 as a possible D gene (5 bases). V gave up 3 bases and J gave up 6 bases, with 20 bases separating them. Germline V gene sequence: CDR1 GTSNPN, CDR2 SVGIG (reference sequence). CDR3 length: 15 amino acids. CDR3 nucleotides: TGTGCCTGGAGCCCAAAGAGGGCCGGAGGGGCTGAAGCTTTCTTT. This translates into CAWSPKRAGGAEAFF.

This clone came up once. The CDR3 nucleotides are TGTGCCAGCAGTCCAATCGACAGGGTGAGAACTGAAGCTTTCTTT. Amino acid sequence: CASSPIDRVRTEAFF. This chain joins TRBV27 and TRBJ1-1; 7 bases match TRBD1. This CDR3 has 15 residues. Germline V gene data show CDR1 as MNHEY and CDR2 as SMNVEV (reference sequence). V shed 5 bases and J 5 bases; nucleotides not matched to a gene: 11.

The rearrangement joins TRBV18 to TRBJ1-5; 8 bases align to TRBD1. Germline V lookup: CDR1 KGHSH, CDR2 LQKENI. The CDR3 consists of 14 residues. Germline trimming cut 3 bases from V and 5 bases from J; bases unmatched to any gene: 3. Here the CDR3 reads CASSPDRAYQPQHF. The DNA for the CDR3 is TGTGCCAGCTCACCGGACAGGGCCTATCAGCCCCAGCATTTT.

The rearrangement uses TRBV20-1 and TRBJ2-7; TRBD1 might be the D (5 bases). This CDR3 has 11 amino acids. Germline V gives CDR1 DFQATT, CDR2 SNEGSKA (reference sequence). The germline V and J ends were trimmed by 1 base and 7 bases, with 8 bases remaining between them. DNA for the CDR3: TGCAGTGCTAGAGTGGCAGGGGAGCAGTACTTC. This encodes CSARVAGEQYF.

In this sample, this clone turned up a few times. CDR3 coding DNA: TGTGCCAGCAGCTTGTCCCGACTAGCGGGAGGGCAGACCTACGAGCAGTACTTC. Protein product: CASSLSRLAGGQTYEQYF. V and J are TRBV7-6 and TRBJ2-7; TRBD2 matches at 14 bases. Per germline, CDR1 SGHVS and CDR2 FNYEAQ. CDR3 length equals 18 residues. Trimming cost V 3 bases and J 2 bases; bases outside gene matches: 9.

J is TRBJ1-2 and V is TRBV27; D perhaps matches TRBD1 (6 bases). The CDR3 has 15 amino acids. Germline V gene data show CDR1 as MNHEY and CDR2 as SMNVEV (reference sequence). Trimming took off 6 bases at V and 0 bases at J, with 14 bases between the two ends. CDR3 sequence reads: CASRPYGQTNYGYTF. The CDR3 nucleotides read TGTGCCAGCAGACCGTACGGACAGACTAACTATGGCTACACCTTC.

The J gene is TRBJ2-7, the V gene TRBV9; the match to TRBD2 covers 15 bases. J was trimmed by 6 bases and V by 3 bases; bases with no gene match: 7. The CDR3 runs 16 residues. The germline gives CDR1 SGDLS, CDR2 YYNGEE. The CDR3 spells CASSAGAGLAGGEQYF. Written as DNA, the CDR3 is TGTGCCAGCAGCGCGGGGGCGGGACTAGCGGGAGGCGAGCAGTACTTC.

The chain's CDR3 is CASSSYRGFGETQYF. DNA of the CDR3: TGTGCCAGCAGTTCATACCGGGGGTTTGGGGAGACCCAGTACTTC. The chain combines TRBV27 with TRBJ2-5, with D maybe TRBD2 (6 bases). Trimming took off 4 bases at V and 5 bases at J, with 17 bases between the two ends. The length of the CDR3 is 15 residues. The germline V gene encodes CDR1 MNHEY and CDR2 SMNVEV (reference sequence).

The chain uses TRBV4-2 and TRBJ2-5; D might be TRBD2 (7 bases). The V end lost 6 bases, the J end lost 4 bases, and 9 bases lay between the germline ends. This CDR3 is 12 amino acids long. The germline gives CDR1 LGHNA, CDR2 YNFKEQ. The CDR3: CASSGGAETQYF. CDR3 DNA: TGTGCCAGCAGTGGGGGGGCAGAGACCCAGTACTTC.

This clone was seen only a few times. The chain employs TRBV7-2 and TRBJ1-1; D is possibly TRBD1 (5 bases). Germline CDR1 is SGHTA and CDR2 is FQGNSA. This CDR3 has 14 residues. Trimming left V 7 bases short and J 3 bases short, with 15 bases between. The CDR3 region is CASNQGGLYTEAFF. The CDR3 region has the DNA TGTGCCAGCAATCAGGGAGGATTGTACACTGAAGCTTTCTTT.

This clone was counted only a few times. The V call is TRBV10-3, the J call TRBJ2-1, with TRBD2 matching over 14 bases. J gave up 9 bases and V 6 bases, and 7 bases lay outside the gene matches. The germline CDR1 and CDR2 sequences are ENHRY and SYGVKD. This CDR3 contains 15 residues. DNA for the CDR3: TGTGCCATCAGACCCGAGGGACTAGCGGGGGTTGAGCAGTTCTTC. As protein: CAIRPEGLAGVEQFF.

The V call is TRBV28, the J call TRBJ2-1; D uncertain. V lost 6 bases to trimming and J lost 4 bases, with 10 bases between them. Looked up from germline, CDR1 is MDHEN and CDR2 is SYDVKM. The CDR3 is 13 amino acids. CDR3 region: CASSSVPYNEQFF. Here the CDR3 DNA reads TGTGCCAGCAGCTCCGTTCCTTACAATGAGCAGTTCTTC.